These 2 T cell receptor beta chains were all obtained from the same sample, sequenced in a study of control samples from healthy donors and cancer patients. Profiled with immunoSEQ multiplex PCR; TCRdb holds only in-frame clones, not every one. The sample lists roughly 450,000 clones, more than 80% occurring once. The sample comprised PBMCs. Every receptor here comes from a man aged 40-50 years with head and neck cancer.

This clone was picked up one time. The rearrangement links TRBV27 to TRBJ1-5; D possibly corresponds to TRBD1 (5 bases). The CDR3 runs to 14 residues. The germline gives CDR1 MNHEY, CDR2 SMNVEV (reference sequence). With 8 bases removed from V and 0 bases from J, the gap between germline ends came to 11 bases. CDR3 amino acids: CASSRGVSNQPQHF. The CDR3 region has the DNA TGTGCCAGCTCCCGAGGGGTTAGCAATCAGCCCCAGCATTTT.

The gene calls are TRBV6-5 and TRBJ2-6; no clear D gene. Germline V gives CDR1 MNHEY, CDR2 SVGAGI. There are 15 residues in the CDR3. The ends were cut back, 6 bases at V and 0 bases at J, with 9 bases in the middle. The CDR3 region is CASRPGGSGANVLTF. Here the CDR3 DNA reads TGTGCCAGCAGACCCGGTGGCTCTGGGGCCAACGTCCTGACTTTC.